This T cell receptor beta chain was identified during a study of T cell responses to AZD1222 COVID-19 vaccine (dated by TCRdb to 2020 to 2023). With respect to the entire study: AZD1222 recipients with second doses at about 4 weeks or about 12 weeks were pooled, because spike-specific TCR depth and breadth did not differ between schedules. Trial participants were enrolled by age into subgroups of 18-55, 56-69 and 70-plus years, and around 150, 28 and 57 TCR-sequenced participants, respectively, were included in these subgroups. A total of 230 to 250 trial participants underwent TCR sequencing, of whom 207 had received two doses of AZD1222 and 26 had received two doses of the MenACWY control vaccine.

The V and J ends are trimmed by 7 bases and 4 bases, leaving 19 bases between them. Sequences MGHDK (CDR1) and SYGVNS (CDR2) are obtained from the germline V gene. The CDR3 runs 15 amino acids, cysteine and phenylalanine included. Only the CDR3 DNA stays, 45 bases, in frame from base 1. Explained via the paper, the time point label denotes: baseline before first vaccination. Samples from vaccinated people were obtained from the UK trials COV001 and COV002, which included a single-blind randomized controlled phase 2/3 trial of AZD1222 (ChAdOx1 nCoV-19) in healthy adults. For TCRbeta chain sequencing, PBMC samples were collected from trial participants at day 0 and at day 28 after the second dose. Study-wide conclusions, independent of this receptor: The 56-69-year group was small, and its depth increase did not reach significance, likely because of low power. Conclusions about previously exposed vaccinees were limited because only five to seven AZD1222 recipients were SARS-CoV-2 seropositive at baseline. After two AZD1222 doses, spike-specific TCR breadth and depth were significantly higher than at day 0 and than in MenACWY recipients. Reportedly, almost half of the unique spike-specific TCRs recognized epitopes lying outside the regions that are mutated in the B.1.351 and B.1.1.7 variants. The whole spike protein was spanned by vaccine-associated CD4 TCRs, and dominant responses were seen in regions 160-218 and 743-854. Most participants were white British and females outnumbered males, and the authors suggested that clonal diversity may have been underestimated. Because no samples from the day 14 peak response were available, repertoires could be characterized only after the peak T cell response.

The CDR3 regions of human TCRbeta chains were subjected to immunosequencing. The published analysis was carried out like this. Repertoire TCRs were matched against a reference library of SARS-CoV-2-specific TCRs generated with the MIRA antigen-specificity platform. Breadth was defined as the fraction of unique TCRs that were SARS-CoV-2-associated, and depth was defined as the fraction of total T cells that were SARS-CoV-2-associated. Each spike-specific TCR was assigned to its reactive spike region and to a CD4 or CD8 class using the MIRA data. Log10-transformed breadth and depth values were compared by one-way ANOVA with Sidak's multiple comparisons tests. Drawn from immuneACCESS, this table holds only the in-frame rearrangements with V and J called that TCRdb kept. Clones are partly lost; checked studies trace under half to an unresolved V gene and leave the rest unexplained. V and J calls and clone size are copied from that table; D and trimming were computed from the DNA. Counted in this sample were 120,000 or so clones; around 92% of them appeared once. The ten biggest clones cover around 15% of the sample.

A remark on this clone: The specificity of this receptor is unknown. Base qualities are not at hand, and no much larger clone is one base apart.

The sequence is built from TRBV25-1 and TRBJ2-5; the best D guess is TRBD1, with 6 bases matching. This specimen consisted of peripheral blood, obtained on day 0 of AZD1222 vaccination. This clonotype originated in an adult in good health. The DNA is as follows: TGTGCCAGCACCGTAGGTTTCCGGGACACAGAGACCCAGTACTTC. This encodes CASTVGFRDTETQYF.